This record concerns one TCR beta chain sequence. Its antigen remains unidentified. From approximately 3,500 ng of total RNA, each TCR library was prepared. TCRdb reprocessed the 5' RACE reads and stores each CDR3 protein as one record, lacking DNA. This sample carries more than 350,000 distinct CDR3 sequences, with 2% to 3% going to the ten biggest clones. The sample is drawn from a study of monozygotic twins with inflammatory bowel disease. Study-wide results and limits: In these data, no single strong IBD-associated signal or clonotype received support. Concordance status among twins (concordant versus discordant) showed no link to repertoire similarity, possibly from limited power.

The CDR3 length is 15 residues. CDR1 and CDR2 (germline): SGHTA, FQGNSA. Sequencing was done on a sample of blood. This clonotype was obtained from a human donor with ulcerative colitis or Crohn's disease, or a healthy co-twin of an affected twin (not recorded which). V usage is TRBV7-2 and J usage is TRBJ2-7; TCRdb selects TRBD2, and the lack of DNA leaves this call unchecked. The CDR3 reads CASSLTSAGGYEQYF.